What follows are 20 T cell receptor beta chains derived from one specimen sequenced in a study of cytomegalovirus exposure and HLA in healthy donors. The PCR had 60 Vbeta and 13 Jbeta primers. The data were produced by immunoSEQ multiplex PCR, yet TCRdb's version contains in-frame clones alone and is incomplete. This sample has roughly 140,000 clones, with 9.4% found just once. Source material: PBMCs. Receptors originate from a male donor in good health and CMV-seronegative.

The table lists this clone with a few counts. The chain combines TRBV10-3 with TRBJ1-3, with D maybe TRBD1 (6 bases). Trimming took 5 bases from V and 1 from J, leaving 21 bases between them. There are 18 residues in the CDR3. CDR1 ENHRY and CDR2 SYGVKD come from the germline V gene. CDR3 loop: CAISLPPPQGGSGNTIYF. The CDR3 DNA sequence: TGTGCCATCAGTCTTCCCCCTCCACAGGGAGGGTCTGGAAACACCATATATTTT.

The chain recombines TRBV27 with TRBJ1-3, with D maybe TRBD1 (5 bases). V was clipped by 5 bases and J by 4 bases, with 18 bases between them. Germline V gene data show CDR1 as MNHEY and CDR2 as SMNVEV (reference sequence). This CDR3 has 16 amino acids. The CDR3 spells CASSPWGGAVGNTIYF. CDR3 in DNA: TGTGCCAGCAGTCCCTGGGGAGGGGCCGTCGGAAACACCATATATTTT.

Only a few counts were recorded for this clone. The rearrangement uses TRBV7-3 and TRBJ2-1; TRBD1 is a possible D gene (6 bases). Germline V gives CDR1 SGHTA, CDR2 FQGTGA. Trimming removed 1 base from V and 3 bases from J, with 10 bases in between. This CDR3 comprises 15 residues. The CDR3 nucleotides are TGTGCCAGCAGCTTAATGGGGGCGGGCTACAATGAGCAGTTCTTC. Amino acids: CASSLMGAGYNEQFF.

This clone was seen more than once but under ten times. The gene calls are TRBV7-2 and TRBJ2-2; 9 bases align to TRBD1. Germline-derived CDR1 and CDR2 are SGHTA and FQGNSA. The CDR3 runs to 14 residues. The V gene end was trimmed by 3 bases and the J gene end by 5 bases; junction bases not matched to a gene: 1. CDR3 amino acids: CASSLGQGTGELFF. CDR3 DNA: TGTGCCAGCAGCTTGGGACAGGGAACCGGGGAGCTGTTTTTT.

This clone appeared a few times. The gene calls are TRBV19 and TRBJ2-1; possibly TRBD2 for D (6 bases). CDR1 is LNHDA, CDR2 SQIVND, per germline (reference sequence). Trimming stripped 0 bases from V and 0 bases from J, with 15 bases between. This CDR3 has 18 residues. The CDR3 here is CASSIDRGSRSSYNEQFF. The CDR3 DNA is TGTGCCAGTAGTATAGATCGGGGGTCCCGAAGCTCCTACAATGAGCAGTTCTTC.

The chain joins TRBV28 to TRBJ1-2, with D perhaps matching TRBD1 (6 bases). CDR3 length: 14 amino acids. Trimming removed 6 bases at V and 0 bases at J, with 11 bases between. CDR1 is MDHEN, CDR2 SYDVKM, per germline. The CDR3 loop is CASSGQTPNYGYTF. CDR3 DNA sequence: TGTGCCAGCAGCGGACAGACCCCTAACTATGGCTACACCTTC.

This clone occurred a few times. The chain uses TRBV4-3 and TRBJ1-1; 7 nucleotides align to TRBD1. The germline V gene encodes CDR1 LGHNA and CDR2 YSLEER. The CDR3 is made up of 15 amino acids. V was clipped by 1 base and J by 4 bases; unmatched bases: 6. The CDR3 nucleotides read TGCGCCAGCAGCCAAGTCCCCCAGGGGGGCACTGAAGCTTTCTTT. It codes for CASSQVPQGGTEAFF.

The chain has TRBV29-1 and TRBJ2-3; the match to TRBD1 covers 8 bases. With V trimmed by 8 bases and J by 0 bases, 10 bases remained unmatched. Germline values: CDR1 SQVTM, CDR2 ANQGSEA. The CDR3 has 15 residues. For the CDR3, the DNA is TGCAGCTCCTGGGACAGGACTTATAGCACAGATACGCAGTATTTT. Protein: CSSWDRTYSTDTQYF.

This clone was observed a few times. The chain links TRBV18 to TRBJ2-7, with D unresolved. Germline V gene data show CDR1 as KGHSH and CDR2 as LQKENI. Deletions cut 5 bases from V and 0 bases from J, with 14 bases between. CDR3 size: 15 residues. CDR3 amino acids: CASSSPFDTSYEQYF. CDR3 coding DNA: TGTGCCAGCTCATCTCCCTTCGACACCTCCTACGAGCAGTACTTC.

The chain carries TRBV11-3 and TRBJ1-5; TRBD1 is a possible D gene (6 bases). This CDR3 has 15 residues. From germline, CDR1 is SGHNT and CDR2 YENEEA. Between the trimmed V and J ends, which lost 1 base and 5 bases, there was a span of 12 bases. CDR3 nucleotide sequence: TGTGCCAGCAGCTTAGGGACAGCTGCGCATCAGCCCCAGCATTTT. Its translation: CASSLGTAAHQPQHF.

This clone has a handful of counts. For the CDR3, the DNA is TGTGCCAGCAGTCCTCCCGACAAATACGAGCAGTACTTC. This codes for CASSPPDKYEQYF. This chain joins TRBV28 and TRBJ2-7; D gene unclear. Germline V lookup: CDR1 MDHEN, CDR2 SYDVKM. This CDR3 is 13 amino acids long. Trimming pared 5 bases from V and 4 bases from J, leaving 12 bases between.

This clone occurred a few times. The CDR3 bases are TGTGCCAGCAGCTCGTTTTTGGTCGGGACAGATTTTAACTATGGCTACACCTTC. Translation: CASSSFLVGTDFNYGYTF. V gene TRBV28 combines with J gene TRBJ1-2, with 7 bases matching TRBD1. There are 18 residues in the CDR3. V was clipped by 6 bases and J by 1 base; unmatched bases: 17. Germline V gene data show CDR1 as MDHEN and CDR2 as SYDVKM.

This chain connects TRBV29-1 to TRBJ2-1, with TRBD1 matching 7 bases. The V gene end was trimmed by 6 bases and the J gene end by 10 bases; junction bases not matched to a gene: 6. CDR1 and CDR2 (germline): SQVTM, ANQGSEA. CDR3 length equals 11 residues. The CDR3 loop is CSVYRGGEQFF. DNA for the CDR3: TGCAGCGTCTACAGGGGTGGCGAGCAGTTCTTC.

The CDR3 DNA reads as TGTGCCAGCAGTACAGGGTCCGTAGAGACCCAGTACTTC. It codes for CASSTGSVETQYF. V is TRBV6-6 and J is TRBJ2-5; D is possibly TRBD1 (6 bases). The germline V gene encodes CDR1 MNHNY and CDR2 SVGAGI (reference sequence). CDR3 length equals 13 residues. Trimming took off 5 bases at V and 4 bases at J, with 11 bases between the two ends.

The chain employs TRBV5-1 and TRBJ1-3, with 9 bases lining up with TRBD1. CDR1 is SGHRS and CDR2 is YFSETQ in the germline V gene. This CDR3 has 15 amino acids. V lost 4 bases, J lost 2 bases, and 4 bases stayed unmatched. For the CDR3, the DNA is TGCGCCAGCAGCCAATGGACAGGGGCTGGAAACACCATATATTTT. Translation gives CASSQWTGAGNTIYF.

V and J are TRBV10-3 and TRBJ1-5; tentatively, D is TRBD1 (6 bases). From germline, CDR1 is ENHRY and CDR2 SYGVKD. The CDR3 loop spans 13 amino acids. V shed 6 bases and J shed 6 bases, with 12 bases lying between them. The chain's CDR3 is CAIRSQGSQPQHF. As DNA, the CDR3 is TGTGCCATCAGATCACAGGGCAGTCAGCCCCAGCATTTT.

V and J are TRBV9 and TRBJ1-5, with D maybe TRBD1 (6 bases). CDR1 is SGDLS, CDR2 YYNGEE, per germline. Trimming pared 3 bases from V and 7 bases from J, leaving 14 bases between. CDR3 length equals 14 residues. The CDR3 coding sequence is TGTGCCAGCAGCGCGACAGGAGAAGGACAGCCCCAGCATTTT. This codes for CASSATGEGQPQHF.

The table lists this clone with a few counts. The chain links TRBV7-7 to TRBJ1-1, with unresolved D. Germline V gene lookup returns CDR1 SSHAT and CDR2 FNYEAQ (reference sequence). The ends were cut back, 5 bases at V and 4 bases at J, with 17 bases in the middle. This CDR3 is 15 amino acids long. The CDR3 DNA reads TGTGCCAGCAGCCCTTCCGGGTCTGAGAGCACTGAAGCTTTCTTT. Its protein product is CASSPSGSESTEAFF.

The gene calls are TRBV11-2 and TRBJ2-5; D is undetermined. The tail of the sequence fits TRBJ2-7 better, so the J call may be wrong. Germline loops: CDR1 SGHAT, CDR2 FQNNGV. CDR3 length equals 13 residues. Here the CDR3 DNA reads TGTGCCAGCAGCTTAGATCGTAGCTCCGAGCAGTACTTC. This encodes CASSLDRSSEQYF.

This clone was detected a few times. This chain links TRBV5-1 with TRBJ2-7; the match to TRBD1 covers 7 bases. The germline CDR1 and CDR2 sequences are SGHRS and YFSETQ. This CDR3 region has 15 residues. Unmatched junction bases numbered 7, after V lost 2 bases and J lost 2 bases. The CDR3 is CASSLPDRSPYEQYF. In DNA, the CDR3 is TGCGCCAGCAGCTTACCGGACAGGAGTCCCTACGAGCAGTACTTC.